The rows below give T cell receptor beta chains drawn from one sample of a study of beta chain features in type 1 diabetes. Clones were sequenced by immunoSEQ multiplex PCR, and TCRdb holds only the in-frame ones, with some missing. The table records under 250,000 clones, 13% to 15% of them present only once. Material for sequencing was naive CD4+ T cells from blood. The receptor set was obtained from a woman between 40 and 50 years old in good health. Each CDR3 is given with its conserved first and last residue. Fields, in order: J gene, V gene, clone size, CDR3 length, D gene, CDR3 DNA, CDR3 protein. The D gene is left open where the match is weak. The size field is filled for only some rows; it gives once, few, many or a size class.

TRBJ2-3,TRBV7-2,few,17,TRBD2,TGTGCCAGCAGCTATCGTAGCGGGGGGGCGGGCACAGATACGCAGTATTTT,CASSYRSGGAGTDTQYF
TRBJ2-7,TRBV10-3,few,12,.,TGTGCCATCAGTGATCAGGCCTACGAGCAGTACTTC,CAISDQAYEQYF
TRBJ2-1,TRBV6-4,.,12,.,TGTGCCAGCAGCAGGGGTGGCAATGAGCAGTTCTTC,CASSRGGNEQFF
TRBJ2-5,TRBV6-5,.,15,TRBD2,TGTGCCAGCAGTTCCCCCGCGGGGGGCCAGGAGACCCAGTACTTC,CASSSPAGGQETQYF
TRBJ2-3,TRBV5-4,few,16,TRBD2,TGTGCCAGCAGCTTGAGCGGGGGGCGGAGCACAGATACGCAGTATTTT,CASSLSGGRSTDTQYF
TRBJ2-5,TRBV18,.,14,.,TGTGCCAGCTCACCAGTTGGGGCCCAAGAGACCCAGTACTTC,CASSPVGAQETQYF
TRBJ2-5,TRBV7-9,.,14,TRBD2,TGTGCCAGCAGAACACCGGGGGGTAGGGAGACCCAGTACTTC,CASRTPGGRETQYF
TRBJ1-1,TRBV5-1,few,14,TRBD1,TGCGCCAGCAGCTCTCGGACAGGCGGCACTGAAGCTTTCTTT,CASSSRTGGTEAFF
TRBJ2-3,TRBV10-3,.,17,TRBD1,TGTGCCATCAGCGGGACTTTGTGGGACAGGGGAACAGATACGCAGTATTTT,CAISGTLWDRGTDTQYF
TRBJ2-7,TRBV18,.,16,TRBD2,TGTGCCAGCTCGCGATCTACTAGCGGGGGACTTCGCGAGCAGTACTTC,CASSRSTSGGLREQYF
TRBJ2-2,TRBV5-1,few,14,.,TGCGCCAGCAGCCAAAAAACGAACACCGGGGAGCTGTTTTTT,CASSQKTNTGELFF
TRBJ2-5,TRBV9,few,16,.,TGTGCCAGCAGCTTTCCCCGAGGAGGTTTGGGAGAGACCCAGTACTTC,CASSFPRGGLGETQYF
TRBJ2-3,TRBV7-6,.,15,TRBD2,TGTGCCAGCAGCTTACTAGCGGGGGGCACAGATACGCAGTATTTT,CASSLLAGGTDTQYF
TRBJ1-6,TRBV10-3,few,16,.,TGTGCCATCAGTGAGTCGACTCGGGTGGGTAATTCACCCCTCCACTTT,CAISESTRVGNSPLHF
TRBJ2-6,TRBV6-5,few,15,.,TGTGCCAGCAACCCCAGGGACTCTGGGGCCAACGTCCTGACTTTC,CASNPRDSGANVLTF
TRBJ2-1,TRBV19,.,15,.,TGTGCCAGTAACATCCGTCAGGGGAGTTTCTCTGAGCAGTTCTTC,CASNIRQGSFSEQFF
TRBJ1-3,TRBV4-1,few,16,TRBD1,TGCGCCAGCAGCCAACCGACAGGGGGCGGAGGAAACACCATATATTTT,CASSQPTGGGGNTIYF
TRBJ2-2,TRBV18,few,13,.,TGTGCCAGCTCACCGGGCCGAACCGGGGAGCTGTTTTTT,CASSPGRTGELFF
TRBJ1-2,TRBV6-6,few,13,.,TGTGCCAGCACCCCCCGGGAGTCTTATGGCTACACCTTC,CASTPRESYGYTF
TRBJ1-2,TRBV4-3,.,13,.,TGCGCCAGCAGCCAGCAGGGGAACTATGGCTACACCTTC,CASSQQGNYGYTF
TRBJ2-7,TRBV11-2,few,14,.,TGTGCCAGCAGCTTAGGCAGGGCCAATCTCGAGCAGTACTTC,CASSLGRANLEQYF
TRBJ1-5,TRBV4-1,.,16,.,TGCGCCAGCAGCCAAGCCGGGGTCCATAGCAATCAGCCCCAGCATTTT,CASSQAGVHSNQPQHF
TRBJ2-1,TRBV7-2,.,16,.,TGTGCCAGCAGCCGAAGGACTGTCAGCTCCTACAATGAGCAGTTCTTC,CASSRRTVSSYNEQFF
TRBJ2-7,TRBV19,.,12,.,TGTGCCACCCGGGATGTCTCCTACGAGCAGTACTTC,CATRDVSYEQYF